This TCR beta chain was captured in a study of cytomegalovirus exposure and HLA in healthy donors. PCR involved 60 Vbeta and 13 Jbeta primers. Clones were sequenced by immunoSEQ multiplex PCR, and TCRdb holds only the in-frame ones, with some missing. The sample shows around 150,000 clones, 70% to 80% of them seen only once. This clone has just a few counts. This CDR3 comprises 14 residues. V lost 7 bases to trimming and J lost 0 bases; unmatched junction nucleotides: 1. Germline values: CDR1 SNHLY, CDR2 FYNNEI. This TCR was recovered from a woman aged 50 to 60 in good health and CMV-seronegative. The chain employs TRBV2 and TRBJ2-5; 11 bases are shared with TRBD1. Sequencing was carried out using PBMCs. CDR3 sequence: CASKGQGDQETQYF. CDR3 nucleotides: TGTGCCAGCAAGGGACAGGGGGACCAAGAGACCCAGTACTTC.